The rows below give T cell receptor beta chains drawn from one sample of a study of T cell responses to AZD1222 COVID-19 vaccine. Assay: immunoSEQ multiplex PCR; the TCRdb copy retains only in-frame clones and omits some. The sample contains 120,000 to 150,000 clones, approximately 78% of which appear only once. The sequencing here drew on peripheral blood, taken on day 0 of MenACWY control vaccination. These receptors were collected from an adult in good health. Each CDR3 is given with its conserved first and last residue. The order of the fields is V gene, clone size, D gene, J gene, CDR3 DNA, CDR3 protein. The D gene is left open where the match is weak. Not every row has a clone size; where given, it reads once, few, many or a size class.

V: TRBV29-1
size: once
D: NA
J: TRBJ2-3
DNA: TGCAGCGTTGACTTTGGGAAGAACACAGATACGCAGTATTTT
CDR3: CSVDFGKNTDTQYF

V: TRBV19
size: NA
D: NA
J: TRBJ2-1
DNA: TGTGCCAGTAGTATCCCCAGGGGTGGGAGATACAATGAGCAGTTCTTC
CDR3: CASSIPRGGRYNEQFF

V: TRBV3-1/TRBV3-2
size: NA
D: NA
J: TRBJ1-6
DNA: TGTGCCAGCAGCTACAGGGACGGCTCACCCCTCCACTTT
CDR3: CASSYRDGSPLHF

V: TRBV7-9
size: NA
D: NA
J: TRBJ1-6
DNA: TGTGCCAGCAGTGGAGACAGTTTCAATTCACCCCTCCACTTT
CDR3: CASSGDSFNSPLHF

V: TRBV3-1/TRBV3-2
size: NA
D: NA
J: TRBJ1-1
DNA: TGTGCCAGCAGCCAAGCTCGCCCCCGGAACACTGAAGCTTTCTTT
CDR3: CASSQARPRNTEAFF

V: TRBV7-2
size: NA
D: NA
J: TRBJ1-2
DNA: TGTGCCAGCAGCTTAACTTACAGCGACTATGGCTACACCTTC
CDR3: CASSLTYSDYGYTF

V: TRBV7-2
size: few
D: NA
J: TRBJ1-6
DNA: TGTGCCAGCAGCTTAGCCGGTCGGGCGGGGGATTCACCCCTCCACTTT
CDR3: CASSLAGRAGDSPLHF

V: TRBV7-9
size: NA
D: NA
J: TRBJ1-4
DNA: TGTGCCAGCAGCTTACCGCCAGGGAATTATGAAAAACTGTTTTTT
CDR3: CASSLPPGNYEKLFF

V: TRBV27
size: NA
D: NA
J: TRBJ1-5
DNA: TGTGCCAGCAGAGGCGGTGATCAGCCCCAGCATTTT
CDR3: CASRGGDQPQHF

V: TRBV6-5
size: NA
D: NA
J: TRBJ1-6
DNA: TGTGCCAGCAGCCAATTTTCGAGGAATTCACCCCTCCACTTT
CDR3: CASSQFSRNSPLHF

V: TRBV6-5
size: once
D: NA
J: TRBJ2-2
DNA: TGTGCCAGCAGTCTTGGTTTGCTAGACACCGGGGAGCTGTTTTTT
CDR3: CASSLGLLDTGELFF

V: TRBV27
size: NA
D: TRBD1
J: TRBJ1-5
DNA: TGTGCCAGCGGAGACAGGGGTAATCAGCCCCAGCATTTT
CDR3: CASGDRGNQPQHF

V: TRBV5-4
size: NA
D: TRBD2
J: TRBJ2-1
DNA: TGTGCCAGCAGTCTAAAACTCTCGGGGGGGCCCGATGAGCAGTTCTTC
CDR3: CASSLKLSGGPDEQFF

V: TRBV4-2
size: NA
D: NA
J: TRBJ1-1
DNA: TGTGCCAGCAGCCCCTCCTTGGGGGACACTGAAGCTTTCTTT
CDR3: CASSPSLGDTEAFF

V: TRBV6-5
size: NA
D: NA
J: TRBJ2-1
DNA: TGTGCCAGCACCGCCCCGGAACAGGGTCCTAATGAGCAGTTCTTC
CDR3: CASTAPEQGPNEQFF

V: TRBV25-1
size: NA
D: NA
J: TRBJ1-2
DNA: TGTGCCAGCAGTGGTTACGGGAACTATGGCTACACCTTC
CDR3: CASSGYGNYGYTF

V: TRBV21-1
size: NA
D: NA
J: TRBJ1-2
DNA: TGTGCCAGCAGCATCCCCCAGGGGGCCCTTGGCTACACCTTC
CDR3: CASSIPQGALGYTF

V: TRBV7-3
size: NA
D: NA
J: TRBJ2-3
DNA: TGTGCCAGCAGCTTATTAGCGAGAGATACGCAGTATTTT
CDR3: CASSLLARDTQYF

V: TRBV28
size: NA
D: NA
J: TRBJ1-5
DNA: TGTGCCAGCAGTCAACCACAGGGAAATCAGCCCCAGCATTTT
CDR3: CASSQPQGNQPQHF

V: TRBV3-1/TRBV3-2
size: NA
D: TRBD1
J: TRBJ2-5
DNA: TGTGCCAGCAGTCCGAACAGGGGAATAGGGGAGACCCAGTACTTC
CDR3: CASSPNRGIGETQYF

V: TRBV18
size: NA
D: TRBD1
J: TRBJ2-1
DNA: TGTGCCAGCTCACGGGACAGGGGCCGCTACAATGAGCAGTTCTTC
CDR3: CASSRDRGRYNEQFF

V: TRBV3-1/TRBV3-2
size: NA
D: NA
J: TRBJ1-2
DNA: TGTGCCAGCAGCCAAGCTGGGACCTACACCTTC
CDR3: CASSQAGTYTF

V: TRBV3-1/TRBV3-2
size: once
D: NA
J: TRBJ2-1
DNA: TGTGCCAGCAGCCAAGATAGGTACGGACGGCAGTTCTTC
CDR3: CASSQDRYGRQFF

V: TRBV7-9
size: few
D: TRBD2
J: TRBJ2-3
DNA: TGTGCCAGCAGCTTGGGCGGGGGGGCTCTAGATACGCAGTATTTT
CDR3: CASSLGGGALDTQYF

V: TRBV5-1
size: NA
D: NA
J: TRBJ1-3
DNA: TGCGCCAGCAGCTTGGGAGGGTTGGCTGGAAACACCATATATTTT
CDR3: CASSLGGLAGNTIYF

V: TRBV7-3
size: NA
D: TRBD2
J: TRBJ2-3
DNA: TGTGCCAGCAGCCCGACTAGCGGCACAGATACGCAGTATTTT
CDR3: CASSPTSGTDTQYF

V: TRBV7-9
size: NA
D: NA
J: TRBJ2-6
DNA: TGTGCCAGCAGCCCGCCCGGGCCCTCCGGGGCCAACGTCCTGACTTTC
CDR3: CASSPPGPSGANVLTF

V: TRBV11-1
size: NA
D: NA
J: TRBJ2-1
DNA: TGTGCCAGCAACCTCAACAGGGGAGGGGGGATCAATGAGCAGTTCTTC
CDR3: CASNLNRGGGINEQFF

V: TRBV20-1
size: NA
D: TRBD1
J: TRBJ1-4
DNA: TGCAGTGCTAGTCCACCAGGGGGGCTCACTAATGAAAAACTGTTTTTT
CDR3: CSASPPGGLTNEKLFF

V: TRBV4-1
size: NA
D: NA
J: TRBJ1-2
DNA: TGCGCCAGCAGCCAAGTAAAGCCAGGGGATATCACCTTC
CDR3: CASSQVKPGDITF

V: TRBV10-3
size: NA
D: NA
J: TRBJ1-4
DNA: TGTGCCATCAGTGAGATCGGGGGAGGGAATGAAAAACTGTTTTTT
CDR3: CAISEIGGGNEKLFF

V: TRBV5-6
size: NA
D: NA
J: TRBJ1-4
DNA: TGTGCCAGCAGCTTGGTTGGGGCAGGGCGGTCGACTAATGAAAAACTGTTTTTT
CDR3: CASSLVGAGRSTNEKLFF

V: TRBV11-2
size: NA
D: NA
J: TRBJ1-2
DNA: TGTGCCAGCAGCTCCACCGGCCGCTATGGCTACACCTTC
CDR3: CASSSTGRYGYTF

V: TRBV5-5
size: NA
D: NA
J: TRBJ1-4
DNA: TGTGCCAGCAGCTCGGCAACTAATGAAAAACTGTTTTTT
CDR3: CASSSATNEKLFF

V: TRBV3-1/TRBV3-2
size: NA
D: NA
J: TRBJ1-1
DNA: TGTGCCAGCAGCCTTCGCAGGGAGAACACTGAAGCTTTCTTT
CDR3: CASSLRRENTEAFF

V: TRBV19
size: NA
D: NA
J: TRBJ1-2
DNA: TGTGCCAGTAGTATTCCCCGGACAGATTTCTCCTATGGCTACACCTTC
CDR3: CASSIPRTDFSYGYTF